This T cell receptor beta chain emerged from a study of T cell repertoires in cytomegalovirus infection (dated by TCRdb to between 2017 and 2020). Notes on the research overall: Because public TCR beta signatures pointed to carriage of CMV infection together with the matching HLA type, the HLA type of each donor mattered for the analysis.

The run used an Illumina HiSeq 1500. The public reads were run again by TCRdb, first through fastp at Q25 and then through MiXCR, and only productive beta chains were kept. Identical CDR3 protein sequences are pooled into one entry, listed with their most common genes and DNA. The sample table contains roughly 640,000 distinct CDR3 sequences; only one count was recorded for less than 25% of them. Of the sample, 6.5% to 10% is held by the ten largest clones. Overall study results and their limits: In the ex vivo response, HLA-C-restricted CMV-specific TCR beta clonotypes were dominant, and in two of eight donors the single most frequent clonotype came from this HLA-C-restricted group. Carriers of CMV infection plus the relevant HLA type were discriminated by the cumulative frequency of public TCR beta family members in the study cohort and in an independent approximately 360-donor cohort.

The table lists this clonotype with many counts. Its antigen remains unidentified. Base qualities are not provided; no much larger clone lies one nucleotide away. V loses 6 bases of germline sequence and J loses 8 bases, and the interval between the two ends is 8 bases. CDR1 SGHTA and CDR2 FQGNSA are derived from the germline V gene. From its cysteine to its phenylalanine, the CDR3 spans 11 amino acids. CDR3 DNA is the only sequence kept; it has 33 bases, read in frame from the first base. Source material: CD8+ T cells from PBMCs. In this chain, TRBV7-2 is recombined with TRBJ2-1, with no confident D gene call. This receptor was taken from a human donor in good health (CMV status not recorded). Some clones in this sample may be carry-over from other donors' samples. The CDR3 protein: CASRETYEQFF. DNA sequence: TGTGCCAGCAGGGAAACGTATGAGCAGTTCTTC.